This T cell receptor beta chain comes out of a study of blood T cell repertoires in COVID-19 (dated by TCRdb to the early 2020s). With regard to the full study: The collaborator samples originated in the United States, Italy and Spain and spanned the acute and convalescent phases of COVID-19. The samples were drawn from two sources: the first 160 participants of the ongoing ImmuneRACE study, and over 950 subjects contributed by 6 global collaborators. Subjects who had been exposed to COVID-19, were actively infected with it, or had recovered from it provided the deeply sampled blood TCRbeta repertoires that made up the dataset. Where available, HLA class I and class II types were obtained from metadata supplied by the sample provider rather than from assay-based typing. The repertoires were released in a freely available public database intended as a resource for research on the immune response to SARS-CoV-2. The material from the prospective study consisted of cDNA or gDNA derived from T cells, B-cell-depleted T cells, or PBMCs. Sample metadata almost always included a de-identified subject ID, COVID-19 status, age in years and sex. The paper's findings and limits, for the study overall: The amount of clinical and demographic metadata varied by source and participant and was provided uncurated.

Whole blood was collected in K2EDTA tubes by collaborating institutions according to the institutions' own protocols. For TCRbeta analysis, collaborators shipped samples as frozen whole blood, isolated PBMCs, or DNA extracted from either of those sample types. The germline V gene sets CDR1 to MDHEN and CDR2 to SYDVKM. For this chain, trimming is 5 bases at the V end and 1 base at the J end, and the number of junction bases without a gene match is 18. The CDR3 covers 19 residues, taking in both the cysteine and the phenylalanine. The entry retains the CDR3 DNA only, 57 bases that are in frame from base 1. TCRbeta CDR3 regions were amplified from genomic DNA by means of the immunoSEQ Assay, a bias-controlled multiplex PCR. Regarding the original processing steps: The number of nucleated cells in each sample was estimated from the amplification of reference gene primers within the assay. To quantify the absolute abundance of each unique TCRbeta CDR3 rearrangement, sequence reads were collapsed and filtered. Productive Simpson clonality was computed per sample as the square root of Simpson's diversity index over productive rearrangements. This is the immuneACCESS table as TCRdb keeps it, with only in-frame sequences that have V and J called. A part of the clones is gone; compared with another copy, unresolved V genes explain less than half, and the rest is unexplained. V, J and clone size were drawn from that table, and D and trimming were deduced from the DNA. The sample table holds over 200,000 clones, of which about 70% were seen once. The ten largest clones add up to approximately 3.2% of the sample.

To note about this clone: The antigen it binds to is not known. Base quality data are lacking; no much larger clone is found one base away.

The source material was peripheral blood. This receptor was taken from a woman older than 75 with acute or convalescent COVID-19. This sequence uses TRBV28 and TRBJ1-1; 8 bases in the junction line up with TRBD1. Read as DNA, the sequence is TGTGCCAGCAGTCTACCCGCACGACCGACAGGGGATAAGAACACTGAAGCTTTCTTT. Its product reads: CASSLPARPTGDKNTEAFF.